This TCR beta chain is drawn from a study of a mutant IDH1 vaccine in newly diagnosed glioma. Turning to the study itself: Onset of vaccination occurred 4-6 weeks following radiotherapy alone, or with temozolomide cycles. Among treated patients, 62.5% were male and approximately 40% female, and mean age was about 40 years. Pretreatment consisted of radiotherapy, temozolomide, or both, with most receiving both.

Libraries were prepared by immunoSEQ multiplex PCR; TCRdb keeps only in-frame clonotypes and omits some of them. The repertoire holds 13,000 or so clones, with roughly four fifths as singletons. Findings and caveats of the study: Detectable vaccine-induced immune responses arose in almost 95% of patients.

The CDR3 spans 16 residues. Germline V gene lookup returns CDR1 LGHNA and CDR2 YSLEER. With 0 bases clipped from V and 5 bases from J, the junction kept 7 bases outside the gene matches. Time point in this sample: week 47, end of study. Every vaccination contained 300 ug of the mutant IDH1 20-mer peptide and was paired with topical imiquimod. This clone was detected a few times. Antigen unknown. The genes are TRBV4-3 and TRBJ2-1; 7 bases align to TRBD2. The receptor comes from a middle-aged woman with glioma. Specimen: PBMCs, collected from a glioma patient whose treatment included an IDH1 peptide vaccine. The CDR3 is CASSQEQVAGDNEQFF. Here the CDR3 DNA reads TGCGCCAGCAGCCAAGAGCAGGTGGCGGGGGACAATGAGCAGTTCTTC.